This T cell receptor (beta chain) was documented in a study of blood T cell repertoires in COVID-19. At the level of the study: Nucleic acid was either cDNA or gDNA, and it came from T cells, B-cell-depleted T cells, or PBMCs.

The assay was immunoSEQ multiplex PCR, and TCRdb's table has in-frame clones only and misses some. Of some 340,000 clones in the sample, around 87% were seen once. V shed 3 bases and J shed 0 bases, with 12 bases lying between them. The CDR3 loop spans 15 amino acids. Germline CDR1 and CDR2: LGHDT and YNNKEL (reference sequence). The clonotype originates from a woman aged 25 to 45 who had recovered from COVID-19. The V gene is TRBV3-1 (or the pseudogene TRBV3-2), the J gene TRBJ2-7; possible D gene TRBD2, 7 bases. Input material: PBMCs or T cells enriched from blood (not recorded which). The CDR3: CASSQSGTYSYEQYF. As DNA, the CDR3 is TGTGCCAGCAGCCAGAGCGGGACATACTCCTACGAGCAGTACTTC.